What follows are 10 T cell receptor beta chains derived from one specimen sequenced in a study of T-cell memory formation after mild COVID-19. TCRdb re-analysed the 5' RACE reads in MiXCR, keeping a single row per CDR3 protein. The table lists under 35,000 distinct CDR3 sequences, roughly 7.4% of them singletons. The sample was PBMCs or a T cell subset sorted from them (not recorded which). Receptors were obtained from an adult woman who had mild COVID-19 (a few samples of this study predate the infection). Cell type and time point are not known.

This clonotype was detected ten times or more. V and J are TRBV25-1 and TRBJ2-7, with TRBD1 matching over 7 bases. The CDR3 runs to 15 residues. In germline, CDR1 is MGHDK, CDR2 SYGVNS. Losses at the gene ends were 4 bases for V and 4 bases for J; bases not matched to a gene: 10. The CDR3 region is CASSAMNRGSYEQYF. The DNA for the CDR3 is TGTGCCAGCAGTGCAATGAACAGGGGTTCGTACGAGCAGTACTTC.

Ten or more counts support this clonotype. The chain carries TRBV20-1 and TRBJ2-3, with D possibly matching TRBD2 (5 bases). The CDR3 contains 15 residues. V gave up 2 bases and J gave up 0 bases, with 12 bases separating them. In germline, CDR1 is DFQATT, CDR2 SNEGSKA (reference sequence). The DNA for the CDR3 is TGCAGTGCTAGACAGGACTCCTTGAGCACAGATACGCAGTATTTT. Translated, it gives CSARQDSLSTDTQYF.

This chain links TRBV18 with TRBJ1-5; unclear D gene. The germline CDR1 and CDR2 sequences are KGHSH and LQKENI. CDR3 length: 14 residues. Trimming removed 3 bases at V and 3 bases at J, with 9 bases between. CDR3 residues: CASSPGETNQPQHF. The CDR3 DNA reads TGTGCCAGCTCACCTGGGGAGACCAATCAGCCCCAGCATTTT.

The genes are TRBV7-9 and TRBJ1-5; the match to TRBD1 covers 9 bases. This CDR3 has 14 amino acids. Germline V gives CDR1 SEHNR, CDR2 FQNEAQ (reference sequence). J was trimmed by 4 bases and V by 5 bases; bases with no gene match: 3. The DNA for the CDR3 is TGTGCCAGCAGCCCCGGGACAGGGAATCAGCCCCAGCATTTT. Its translation: CASSPGTGNQPQHF.

Ten or more counts support this clonotype. This chain connects TRBV7-6 to TRBJ2-3, with TRBD2 identical over 13 bases. CDR1 and CDR2 from the germline V gene are SGHVS and FNYEAQ. The CDR3 contains 19 residues. V lost 4 bases to trimming and J lost 3 bases; unmatched junction nucleotides: 13. The CDR3 protein is CASSYLVWTSGSSTDTQYF. CDR3 nucleotides: TGTGCCAGCAGCTACCTGGTGTGGACTAGCGGGAGTTCAACAGATACGCAGTATTTT.

The sample holds many counts of this clonotype. J is TRBJ2-7 and V is TRBV11-3, with D possibly called TRBD1 or TRBD2 (5 bases each). This CDR3 has 14 amino acids. The germline CDR1 and CDR2 sequences are SGHNT and YENEEA. The V end was cut by 5 bases, the J end by 4 bases, with 15 bases between. The CDR3 DNA is TGTGCCAGCAGCCCGCCGGGACGGATATACGAGCAGTACTTC. It is translated as CASSPPGRIYEQYF.

This clonotype was recorded many times. The J gene is TRBJ1-2, the V gene TRBV20-1; TRBD1 aligns across 9 bases. The germline V gene has CDR1 DFQATT and CDR2 SNEGSKA (reference sequence). With 5 bases clipped from V and 8 bases from J, the junction kept 6 bases outside the gene matches. The CDR3 runs to 12 residues. The CDR3 spells CSALRTGEGYTF. DNA of the CDR3: TGCAGTGCTCTGCGGACAGGGGAAGGCTACACCTTC.

This clonotype was detected many times. This sequence joins TRBV29-1 and TRBJ2-7; 10 positions match TRBD1. This CDR3 has 13 amino acids. CDR1 and CDR2 (germline): SQVTM, ANQGSEA. The trim removed 7 bases at V and 5 bases at J, leaving 8 bases unmatched. DNA of the CDR3: TGCAGCGGGGGGACAGGGGTCATCAACGAGCAGTACTTC. This codes for CSGGTGVINEQYF.

The table lists this clonotype with many counts. This rearrangement joins TRBV12-3 or TRBV12-4 to TRBJ2-5; 7 bases are a match to TRBD1. J gave up 4 bases and V 3 bases, and 11 bases lay outside the gene matches. This CDR3 has 16 residues. CDR3 region: CASSFGQGVFGETQYF. Here the CDR3 DNA reads TGTGCCAGCAGTTTTGGCCAGGGGGTGTTTGGAGAGACCCAGTACTTC.

The chain employs TRBV6-6 and TRBJ2-3, with TRBD2 matching 15 bases. There are 16 residues in the CDR3. V dropped 8 bases and J dropped 4; count of bases not matched to a gene: 7. In germline, CDR1 is MNHNY, CDR2 SVGAGI (reference sequence). CDR3: CASGLAGGPLPDTQYF. CDR3 coding DNA: TGTGCCAGCGGACTAGCGGGAGGGCCGCTCCCAGATACGCAGTATTTT.